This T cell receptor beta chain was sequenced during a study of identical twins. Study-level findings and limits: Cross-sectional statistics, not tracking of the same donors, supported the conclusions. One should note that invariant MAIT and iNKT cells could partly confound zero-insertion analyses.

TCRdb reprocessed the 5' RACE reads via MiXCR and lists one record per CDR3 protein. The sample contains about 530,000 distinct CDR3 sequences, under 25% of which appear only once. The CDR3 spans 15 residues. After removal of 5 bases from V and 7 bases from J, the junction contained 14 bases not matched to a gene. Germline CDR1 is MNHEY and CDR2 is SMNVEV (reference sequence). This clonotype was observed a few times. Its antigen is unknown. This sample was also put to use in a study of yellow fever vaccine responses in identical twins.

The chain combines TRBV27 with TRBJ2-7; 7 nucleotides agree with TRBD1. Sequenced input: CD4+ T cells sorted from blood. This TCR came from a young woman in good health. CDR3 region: CASSPRTGIKGEQYF. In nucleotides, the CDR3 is TGTGCCAGCAGTCCGCGGACAGGTATCAAGGGGGAGCAGTACTTC.